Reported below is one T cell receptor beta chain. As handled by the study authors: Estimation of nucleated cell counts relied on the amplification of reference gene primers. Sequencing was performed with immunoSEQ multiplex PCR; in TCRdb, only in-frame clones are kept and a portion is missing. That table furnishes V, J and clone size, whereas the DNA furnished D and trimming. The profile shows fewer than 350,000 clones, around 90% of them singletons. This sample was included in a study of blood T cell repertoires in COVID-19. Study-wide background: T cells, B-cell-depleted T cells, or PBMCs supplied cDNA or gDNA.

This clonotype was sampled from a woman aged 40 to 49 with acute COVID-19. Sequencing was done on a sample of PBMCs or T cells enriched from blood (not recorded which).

DNA of the CDR3: TGTGCCAGCAGCCCCCCCAAACAAGAGACCCAGTACTTC. Its protein is CASSPPKQETQYF. The gene calls are TRBV5-4 and TRBJ2-5, with D uncertain. This CDR3 has 13 amino acids. V lost 4 bases and J 2 bases, leaving 9 bases between the germline ends. Germline CDR1 and CDR2: SGHNT and YYREEE (reference sequence).